This TCR beta chain was sequenced for a study of T cells expressing NK-cell markers. Study details: Among the eight sequenced donors, seven tested HCMV-seropositive and one tested seronegative. General study results and limits: The share of CD8+ T cells held by dominant NKG2C+ clonotypes was about 1.0-7.5% in about 6 donors.

For each CDR3 protein, TCRdb gives one entry from its re-call of the 5' RACE reads, without DNA. The specimen's table records hundreds of thousands of distinct CDR3 sequences. The CDR3 covers 15 residues. With respect to this clonotype: Its antigen is not identified.

The chain has TRBV12-3 or TRBV12-4 and TRBJ1-2. The source is a woman between 18 and 69 years old in good health. The specimen was blood T cells: a sorted CD56 or NKG2C T cell subset, CD4+ or CD8+ T cells, or bulk PBMC T cells (not recorded which). CDR3 sequence reads: CASSPYGRANYGYTF.